This record covers a single T cell receptor beta chain. Other DNA sequences in the same sample also yield this CDR3. Repertoires were generated with immunoSEQ multiplex PCR, while TCRdb's copy carries only in-frame clones and drops some. The repertoire includes over 450,000 clones, approximately 89% of them detected once, and approximately 0.9% sits in the top ten. V shed 4 bases, J shed 4 bases, and the junction held 1 base outside the gene matches. This CDR3 has 15 amino acids. Germline CDR1 SGHAT, CDR2 FQNNGV. The record originates from a study of blood T cell repertoires in COVID-19. Input material: peripheral blood. The clonotype comes from a young man with COVID-19, enrolled during active disease. V is TRBV11-2 and J is TRBJ2-7; 16 nucleotides agree with TRBD2. The CDR3 nucleotides are TGTGCCAGCAGCTCGGGACTAGCGGGGGGGTACGAGCAGTACTTC. This codes for CASSSGLAGGYEQYF. The full variable domain, its missing parts supplied by reference TRBV11-2 and TRBJ2-7, is EAGVAQSPRYKIIEKRQSVAFWCNPISGHATLYWYQQILGQGPKLLIQFQNNGVVDDSQLPKDRFSAERLKGVDSTLKIQPAKLEDSAVYLCASSSGLAGGYEQYFGPGTRLTVT.